This is a list of T cell receptor beta chains from one sample in a study of molecular identifiers for immune sequencing clone quantification. MiXCR, run by TCRdb on the PCR reads, gives a single entry per CDR3 protein. The table lists about 630,000 distinct CDR3 sequences, around 25% of them singletons. The sequenced sample consisted of naive CD8+ T cells from blood, with Jurkat cell RNA spiked in. These receptors originate from a human donor in good health. Some libraries in this study had Jurkat cell RNA spiked in. Both conserved end residues are part of each CDR3.

CDR3 protein	CDR3 length	J gene	V gene
CASSLGARAHEQYF	14	TRBJ2-7	TRBV7-2
CASSYSHRGNQPQHF	15	TRBJ1-5	TRBV6-5
CASSLGMTGAMDEQYF	16	TRBJ2-7	TRBV7-9
CASSLGVNTEASF	13	TRBJ1-1	TRBV5-1
CASSSGLAGSSYNEQFF	17	TRBJ2-1	TRBV7-8
CASRFTRYTEAFF	13	TRBJ1-1	TRBV6-2/TRBV6-3
CASSLVPGNPGELFF	15	TRBJ2-2	TRBV5-3
CASSPPEETTDTQYF	15	TRBJ2-3	TRBV18
CASGAGGLAGVDEQYF	16	TRBJ2-7	TRBV19
CASSGGSEWYNEQFF	15	TRBJ2-1	TRBV25-1
CASSSGTSGDEQYF	14	TRBJ2-7	TRBV27
CASSVEVVRPYSGEQFF	17	TRBJ2-1	TRBV9
CASSLHPRAYEQYF	14	TRBJ2-7	TRBV28
CSVEIDRRPHYPPYEQYF	18	TRBJ2-7	TRBV29-1
CASSQGERLDEQFF	14	TRBJ2-1	TRBV4-2
CASGPARGLSYHAQFF	16	TRBJ2-1	TRBV4-3
CASSQDPLSPWPSPDTQYF	19	TRBJ2-3	TRBV4-3
CASSGAWETYEQYF	14	TRBJ2-7	TRBV2
CSALTGLTEQYF	12	TRBJ2-7	TRBV29-1
CASSLRQGGDYEQYF	15	TRBJ2-7	TRBV3-1
CASGLHDSTDTQYF	14	TRBJ2-3	TRBV11-2
CASSLSSTGRSDEQFF	16	TRBJ2-1	TRBV12-3/TRBV12-4